This T cell receptor beta chain was observed in a study of patients and donors after allogeneic stem cell transplantation. This clonotype was seen only once. V lost 5 bases and J lost 0, with 26 bases in between. There are 19 residues in the CDR3. In TCRdb, the RT-PCR reads were re-called with MiXCR into one record per CDR3 protein. Of approximately 200,000 distinct CDR3 sequences listed, less than 45% are singletons. The J gene is TRBJ2-7, the V gene TRBV12-3 or TRBV12-4; maybe TRBD1 (6 bases). Source material: blood, either unsorted or a sorted T cell fraction (not recorded which). The clonotype was recovered from a human donor who was either an allogeneic HSCT recipient or a stem cell or donor lymphocyte infusion donor (not recorded which). It is not recorded whose cells these are; they may come from a transplant donor. In DNA, the CDR3 is TGTGCCAGCAGTCCTCGGACAGATTTTACTCGACAGAGCTCCTACGAGCAGTACTTC. This translates into CASSPRTDFTRQSSYEQYF.